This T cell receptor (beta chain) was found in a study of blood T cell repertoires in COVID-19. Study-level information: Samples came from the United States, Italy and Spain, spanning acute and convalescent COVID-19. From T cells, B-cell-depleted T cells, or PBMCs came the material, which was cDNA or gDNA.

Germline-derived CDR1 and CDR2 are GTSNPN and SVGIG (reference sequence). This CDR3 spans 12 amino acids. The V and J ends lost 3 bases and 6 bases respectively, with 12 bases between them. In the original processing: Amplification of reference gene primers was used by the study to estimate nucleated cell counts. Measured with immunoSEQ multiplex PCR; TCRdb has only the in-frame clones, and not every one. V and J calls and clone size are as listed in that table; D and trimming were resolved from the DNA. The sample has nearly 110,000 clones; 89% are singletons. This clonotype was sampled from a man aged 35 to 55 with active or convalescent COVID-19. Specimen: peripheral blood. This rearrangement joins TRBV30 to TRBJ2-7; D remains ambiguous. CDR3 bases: TGTGCCTGGAGAGTGCCGTGGAGCGAGCAGTACTTC. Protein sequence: CAWRVPWSEQYF.